This TCR beta chain originates from a study of shared clonotypes between healthy human individuals. Only in-frame clones appear in the TCRdb table, and some are missing; sequencing was by immunoSEQ multiplex PCR. The profile shows more than 2 million clones, 80% to 95% of them singletons. CDR1 is LNHDA and CDR2 is SQIVND in the germline V gene (reference sequence). V was cut by 1 base and J by 4 bases, with 16 bases left in between. The CDR3 runs to 16 residues. Positively selected for CCR7, the CD45RO-negative cells used as naive CD8 cells excluded terminally differentiated effector memory CD45RA+ cells.

The rearrangement links TRBV19 to TRBJ1-2; the D gene is possibly TRBD1 (6 bases). This receptor was identified in a man aged 18 to 30 in good health. Some clones in this sample may be carry-over from other donors' samples. The sequenced material came from naive CD8+ T cells from PBMCs. The CDR3 here is CASSIGRGDTLYGYTF. The CDR3 nucleotides are TGTGCCAGTAGTATAGGCCGGGGGGACACGCTCTATGGCTACACCTTC.